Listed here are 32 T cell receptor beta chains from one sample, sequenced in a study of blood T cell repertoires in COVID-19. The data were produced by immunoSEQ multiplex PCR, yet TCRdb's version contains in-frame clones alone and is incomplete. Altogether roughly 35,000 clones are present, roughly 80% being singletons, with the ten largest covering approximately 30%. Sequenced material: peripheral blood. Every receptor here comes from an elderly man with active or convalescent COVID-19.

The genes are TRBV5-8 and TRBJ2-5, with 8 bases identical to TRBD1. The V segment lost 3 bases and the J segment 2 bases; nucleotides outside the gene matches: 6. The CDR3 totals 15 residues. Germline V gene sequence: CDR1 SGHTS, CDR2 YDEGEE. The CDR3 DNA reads TGTGCCAGCAGCTCAACGACAGGGGCTCAAGAGACCCAGTACTTC. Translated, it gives CASSSTTGAQETQYF.

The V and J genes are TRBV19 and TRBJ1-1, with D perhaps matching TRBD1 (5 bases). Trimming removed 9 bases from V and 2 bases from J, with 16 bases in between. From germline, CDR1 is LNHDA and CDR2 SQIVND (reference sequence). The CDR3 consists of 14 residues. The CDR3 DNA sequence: TGTGCCAGCGGGGGTAGGGGACCCAACACTGAAGCTTTCTTT. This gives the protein CASGGRGPNTEAFF. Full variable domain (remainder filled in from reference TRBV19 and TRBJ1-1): DGGITQSPKYLFRKEGQNVTLSCEQNLNHDAMYWYRQDPGQGLRLIYYSQIVNDFQKGDIAEGYSVSREKKESFPLTVTSAQKNPTAFYLCASGGRGPNTEAFFGQGTRLTVV.

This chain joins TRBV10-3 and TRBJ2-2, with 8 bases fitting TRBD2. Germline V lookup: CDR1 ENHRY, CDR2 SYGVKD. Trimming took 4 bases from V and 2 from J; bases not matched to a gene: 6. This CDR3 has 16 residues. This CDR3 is CAISGPGLANTGELFF. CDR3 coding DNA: TGTGCCATCAGTGGTCCCGGACTAGCCAACACCGGGGAGCTGTTTTTT.

The CDR3 reads CASSAETGGYRETQYF. The CDR3 DNA reads TGTGCCAGCAGCGCCGAGACAGGGGGCTATCGAGAGACCCAGTACTTC. The V call is TRBV7-8, the J call TRBJ2-5; 10 positions agree with TRBD1. The CDR3 is made up of 16 amino acids. Losses at the gene ends were 5 bases for V and 4 bases for J; bases not matched to a gene: 10. The germline CDR1 and CDR2 sequences are SGHVS and FQNEAQ.

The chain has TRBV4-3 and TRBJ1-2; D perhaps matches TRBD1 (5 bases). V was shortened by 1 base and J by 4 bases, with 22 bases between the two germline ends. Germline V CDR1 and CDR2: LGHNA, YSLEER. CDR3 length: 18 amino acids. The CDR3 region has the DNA TGCGCCAGCAGCCAAGCTTGGCAGGGCCTGCAAAGTTTCTATGGCTACACCTTC. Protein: CASSQAWQGLQSFYGYTF.

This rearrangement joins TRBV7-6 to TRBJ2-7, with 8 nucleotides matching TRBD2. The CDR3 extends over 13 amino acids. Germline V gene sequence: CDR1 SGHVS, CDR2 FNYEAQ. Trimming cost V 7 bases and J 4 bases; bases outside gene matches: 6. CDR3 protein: CASNSPGGYEQYF. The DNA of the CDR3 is TGTGCCAGCAACTCGCCGGGGGGGTACGAGCAGTACTTC.

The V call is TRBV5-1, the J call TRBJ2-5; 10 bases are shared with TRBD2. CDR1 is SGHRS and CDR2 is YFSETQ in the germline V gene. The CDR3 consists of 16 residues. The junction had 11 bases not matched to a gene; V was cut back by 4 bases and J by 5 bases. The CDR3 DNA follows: TGCGCCAGCAGCCGGAGTGGGACTAGCGTCCGGGAGACCCAGTACTTC. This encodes CASSRSGTSVRETQYF.

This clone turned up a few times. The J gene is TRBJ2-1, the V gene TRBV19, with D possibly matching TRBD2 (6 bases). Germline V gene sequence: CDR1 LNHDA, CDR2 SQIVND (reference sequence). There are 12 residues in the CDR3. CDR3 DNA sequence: TGTGGGACGGGGGACTGGAACAATGAGCAGTTCTTC. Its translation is CGTGDWNNEQFF.

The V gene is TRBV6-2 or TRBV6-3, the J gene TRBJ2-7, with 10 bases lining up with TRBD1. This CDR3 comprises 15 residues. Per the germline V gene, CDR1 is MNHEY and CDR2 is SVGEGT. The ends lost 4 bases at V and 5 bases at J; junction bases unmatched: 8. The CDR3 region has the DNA TGTGCCAGCAGTTTTAGGCGACAGGGGGCCCACGAGCAGTACTTC. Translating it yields CASSFRRQGAHEQYF.

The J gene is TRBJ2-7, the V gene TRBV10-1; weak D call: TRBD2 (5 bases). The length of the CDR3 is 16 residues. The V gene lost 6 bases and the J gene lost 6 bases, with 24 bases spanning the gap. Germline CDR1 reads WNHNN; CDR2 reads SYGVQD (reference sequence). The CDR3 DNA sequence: TGCGCCAGCAGCCCTCTGGGAGTAAGGTTTTGGATCGAGCAGTACTTC. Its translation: CASSPLGVRFWIEQYF.

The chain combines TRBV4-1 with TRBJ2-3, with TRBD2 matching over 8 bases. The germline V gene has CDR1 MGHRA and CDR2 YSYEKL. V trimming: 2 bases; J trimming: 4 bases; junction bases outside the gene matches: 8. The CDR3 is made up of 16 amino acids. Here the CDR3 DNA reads TGCGCCAGCAGCCAATTGGCAGCGGGGGAGGCAGATACGCAGTATTTT. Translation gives CASSQLAAGEADTQYF.

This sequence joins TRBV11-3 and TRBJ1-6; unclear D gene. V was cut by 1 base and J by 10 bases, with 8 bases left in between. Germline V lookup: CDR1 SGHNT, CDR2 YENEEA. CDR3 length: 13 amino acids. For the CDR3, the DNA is TGTGCCAGCAGCTTAGGGAGGAACTCACCCCTCCACTTT. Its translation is CASSLGRNSPLHF.

The CDR3 nucleotides are TGTGCCAGCAGTGACCGTCCGAACACTGAAGCTTTCTTT. Translation: CASSDRPNTEAFF. The rearrangement links TRBV6-4 to TRBJ1-1; D not resolved. Trimming pared 2 bases from V and 1 base from J, leaving 5 bases between. The CDR3 extends over 13 amino acids. Germline V gene lookup returns CDR1 MRHNA and CDR2 SNTAGT.

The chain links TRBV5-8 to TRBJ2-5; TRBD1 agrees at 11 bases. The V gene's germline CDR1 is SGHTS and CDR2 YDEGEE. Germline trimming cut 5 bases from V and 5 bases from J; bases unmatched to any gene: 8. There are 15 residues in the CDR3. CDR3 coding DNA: TGTGCCAGCAGAACCGGGACAGGGGGACGGGAGACCCAGTACTTC. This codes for CASRTGTGGRETQYF. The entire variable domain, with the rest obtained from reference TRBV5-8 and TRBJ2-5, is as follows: EAGVTQSPTHLIKTRGQQATLRCSPISGHTSVYWYQQALGLGLQFLLWYDEGEERNRGNFPPRFSGRQFPNYSSELNVNALELEDSALYLCASRTGTGGRETQYFGPGTRLLVL.

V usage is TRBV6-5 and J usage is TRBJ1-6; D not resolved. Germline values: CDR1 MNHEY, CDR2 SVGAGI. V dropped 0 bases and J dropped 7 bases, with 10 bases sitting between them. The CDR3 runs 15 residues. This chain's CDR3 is CASSYSIYGNSPLHF. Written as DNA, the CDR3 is TGTGCCAGCAGTTACTCGATTTACGGGAATTCACCCCTCCACTTT.

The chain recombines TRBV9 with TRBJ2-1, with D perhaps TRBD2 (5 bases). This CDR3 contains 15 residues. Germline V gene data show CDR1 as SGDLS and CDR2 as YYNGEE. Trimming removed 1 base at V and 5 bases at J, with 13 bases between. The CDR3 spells CASSVSSGADNEQFF. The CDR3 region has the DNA TGTGCCAGCAGCGTATCCAGCGGAGCGGACAATGAGCAGTTCTTC. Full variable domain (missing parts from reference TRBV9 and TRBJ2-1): DSGVTQTPKHLITATGQRVTLRCSPRSGDLSVYWYQQSLDQGLQFLIQYYNGEERAKGNILERFSAQQFPDLHSELNLSSLELGDSALYFCASSVSSGADNEQFFGPGTRLTVL.

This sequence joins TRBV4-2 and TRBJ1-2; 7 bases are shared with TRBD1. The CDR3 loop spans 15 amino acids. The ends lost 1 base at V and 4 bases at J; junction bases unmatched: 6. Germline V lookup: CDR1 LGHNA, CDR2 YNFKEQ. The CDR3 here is CASSQVRDRVYGYTF. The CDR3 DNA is TGTGCCAGCAGCCAAGTACGGGACAGAGTCTATGGCTACACCTTC.

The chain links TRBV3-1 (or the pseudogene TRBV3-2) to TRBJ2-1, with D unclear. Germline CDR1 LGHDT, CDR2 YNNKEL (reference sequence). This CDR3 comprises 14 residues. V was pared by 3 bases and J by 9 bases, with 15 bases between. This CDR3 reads CASSQGILLAEQFF. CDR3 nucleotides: TGTGCCAGCAGCCAGGGCATACTCCTGGCTGAGCAGTTCTTC.

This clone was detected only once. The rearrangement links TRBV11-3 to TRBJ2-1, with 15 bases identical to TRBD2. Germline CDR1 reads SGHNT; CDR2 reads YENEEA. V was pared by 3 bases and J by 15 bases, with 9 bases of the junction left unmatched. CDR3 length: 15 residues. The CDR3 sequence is CASSFGLAGGPHMFF. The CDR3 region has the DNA TGTGCCAGCAGCTTCGGACTAGCGGGAGGGCCTCATATGTTCTTC. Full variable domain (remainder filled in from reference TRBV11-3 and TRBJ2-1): EAGVVQSPRYKIIEKKQPVAFWCNPISGHNTLYWYLQNLGQGPELLIRYENEEAVDDSQLPKDRFSAERLKGVDSTLKIQPAELGDSAVYLCASSFGLAGGPHMFFGPGTRLTVL.

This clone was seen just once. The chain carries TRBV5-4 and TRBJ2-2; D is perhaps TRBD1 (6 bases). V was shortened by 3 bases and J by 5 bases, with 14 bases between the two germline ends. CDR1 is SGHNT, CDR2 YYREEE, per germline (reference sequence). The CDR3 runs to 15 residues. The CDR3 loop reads CASSSASRGTGELFF. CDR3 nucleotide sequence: TGTGCCAGCAGCTCGGCGTCGAGGGGGACCGGGGAGCTGTTTTTT.

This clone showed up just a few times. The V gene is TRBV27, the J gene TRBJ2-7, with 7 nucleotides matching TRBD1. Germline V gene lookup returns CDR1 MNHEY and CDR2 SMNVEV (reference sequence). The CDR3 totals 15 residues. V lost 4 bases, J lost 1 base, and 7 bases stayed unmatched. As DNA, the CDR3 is TGTGCCAGCAGTTCGGGACAGACGAAATCCTACGAGCAGTACTTC. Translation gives CASSSGQTKSYEQYF.

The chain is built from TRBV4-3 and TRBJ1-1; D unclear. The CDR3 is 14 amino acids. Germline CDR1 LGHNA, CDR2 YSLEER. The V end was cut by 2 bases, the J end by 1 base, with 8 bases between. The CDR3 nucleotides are TGCGCCAGCAGCCAACTAGAGCGGAACACTGAAGCTTTCTTT. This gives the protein CASSQLERNTEAFF.

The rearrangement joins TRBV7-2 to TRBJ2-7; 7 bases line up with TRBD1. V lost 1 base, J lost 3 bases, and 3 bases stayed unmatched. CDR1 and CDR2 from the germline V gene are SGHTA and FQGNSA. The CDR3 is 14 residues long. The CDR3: CASSLGTGYYEQYF. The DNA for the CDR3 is TGTGCCAGCAGCTTAGGGACAGGTTACTACGAGCAGTACTTC.

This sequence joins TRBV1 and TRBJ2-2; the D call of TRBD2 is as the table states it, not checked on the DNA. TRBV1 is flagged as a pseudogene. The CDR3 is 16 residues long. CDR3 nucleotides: TGCACCAGCAGCTCCCGGACTAGCGGGAGTACCGGGGAGCTGTTTTTT. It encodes CTSSSRTSGSTGELFF.

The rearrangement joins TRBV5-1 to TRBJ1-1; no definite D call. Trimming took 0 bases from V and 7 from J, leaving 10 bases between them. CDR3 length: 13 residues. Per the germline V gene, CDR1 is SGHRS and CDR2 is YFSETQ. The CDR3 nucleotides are TGCGCCAGCAGCTTGGAAAGAGCCGGTGAAGCTTTCTTT. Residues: CASSLERAGEAFF.

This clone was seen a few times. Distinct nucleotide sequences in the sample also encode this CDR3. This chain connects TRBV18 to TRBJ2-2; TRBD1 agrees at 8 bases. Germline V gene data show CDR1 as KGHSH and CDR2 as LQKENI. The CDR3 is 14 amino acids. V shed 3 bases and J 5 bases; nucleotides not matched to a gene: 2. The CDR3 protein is CASSPDRATGELFF. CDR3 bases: TGTGCCAGCTCACCGGACAGGGCGACCGGGGAGCTGTTTTTT. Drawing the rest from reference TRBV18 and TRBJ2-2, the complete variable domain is NAGVMQNPRHLVRRRGQEARLRCSPMKGHSHVYWYRQLPEEGLKFMVYLQKENIIDESGMPKERFSAEFPKEGPSILRIQQVVRGDSAAYFCASSPDRATGELFFGEGSRLTVL.

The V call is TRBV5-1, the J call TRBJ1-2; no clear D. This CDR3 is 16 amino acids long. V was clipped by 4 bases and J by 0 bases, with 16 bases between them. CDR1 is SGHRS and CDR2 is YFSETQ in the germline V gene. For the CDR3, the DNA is TGCGCCAGCAGCCCGGAACTAAGATTAGCTAACTATGGCTACACCTTC. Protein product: CASSPELRLANYGYTF.

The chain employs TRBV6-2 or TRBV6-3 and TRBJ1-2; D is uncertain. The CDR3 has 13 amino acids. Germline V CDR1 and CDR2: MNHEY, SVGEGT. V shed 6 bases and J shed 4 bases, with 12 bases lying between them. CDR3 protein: CASSSGIPYGYTF. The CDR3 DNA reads TGTGCCAGCAGCTCCGGGATCCCCTATGGCTACACCTTC.

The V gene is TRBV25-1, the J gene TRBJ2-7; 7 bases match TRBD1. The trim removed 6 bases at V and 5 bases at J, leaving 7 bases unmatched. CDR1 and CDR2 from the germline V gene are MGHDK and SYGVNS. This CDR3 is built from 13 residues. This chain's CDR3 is CASRETGSHEQYF. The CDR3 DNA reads TGTGCCAGCAGGGAGACAGGGTCCCACGAGCAGTACTTC.

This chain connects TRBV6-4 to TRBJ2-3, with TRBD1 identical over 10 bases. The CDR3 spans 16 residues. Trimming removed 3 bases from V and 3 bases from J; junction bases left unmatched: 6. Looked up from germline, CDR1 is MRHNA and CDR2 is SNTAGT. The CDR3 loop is CASSETGGAGTDTQYF. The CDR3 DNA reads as TGTGCCAGCAGTGAGACAGGGGGCGCTGGTACAGATACGCAGTATTTT.

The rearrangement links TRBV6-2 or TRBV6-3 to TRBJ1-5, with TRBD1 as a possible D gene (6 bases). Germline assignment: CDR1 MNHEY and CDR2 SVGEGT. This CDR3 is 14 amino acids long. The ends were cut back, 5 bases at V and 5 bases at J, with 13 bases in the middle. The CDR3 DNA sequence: TGTGCCAGCAGTCAGACTTACAGGGATCAGCCCCAGCATTTT. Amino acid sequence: CASSQTYRDQPQHF.

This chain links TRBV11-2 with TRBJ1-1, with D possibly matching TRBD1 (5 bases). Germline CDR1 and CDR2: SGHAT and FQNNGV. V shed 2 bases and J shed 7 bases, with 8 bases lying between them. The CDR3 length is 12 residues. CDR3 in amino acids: CASSLRGSEAFF. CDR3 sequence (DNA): TGTGCCAGCAGCTTAAGGGGCAGTGAAGCTTTCTTT.